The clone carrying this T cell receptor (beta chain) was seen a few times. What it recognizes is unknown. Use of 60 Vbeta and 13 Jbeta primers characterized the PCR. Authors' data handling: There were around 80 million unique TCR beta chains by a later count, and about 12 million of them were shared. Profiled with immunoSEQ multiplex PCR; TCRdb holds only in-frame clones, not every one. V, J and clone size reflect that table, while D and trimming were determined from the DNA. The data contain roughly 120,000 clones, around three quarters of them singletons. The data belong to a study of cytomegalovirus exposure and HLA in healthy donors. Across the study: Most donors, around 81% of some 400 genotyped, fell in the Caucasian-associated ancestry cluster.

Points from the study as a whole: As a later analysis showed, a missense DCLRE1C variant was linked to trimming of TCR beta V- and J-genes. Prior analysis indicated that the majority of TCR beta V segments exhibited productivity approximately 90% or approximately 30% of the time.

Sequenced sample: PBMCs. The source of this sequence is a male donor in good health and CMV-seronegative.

The CDR3 region is CASSFSGSYEQYF. DNA of the CDR3: TGTGCCAGCAGCTTTTCAGGCTCCTACGAGCAGTACTTC. V is TRBV7-2 and J is TRBJ2-7; no definite D call. Germline V gene sequence: CDR1 SGHTA, CDR2 FQGNSA. This CDR3 contains 13 residues. V was cut by 3 bases and J by 0 bases, with 6 bases left in between.